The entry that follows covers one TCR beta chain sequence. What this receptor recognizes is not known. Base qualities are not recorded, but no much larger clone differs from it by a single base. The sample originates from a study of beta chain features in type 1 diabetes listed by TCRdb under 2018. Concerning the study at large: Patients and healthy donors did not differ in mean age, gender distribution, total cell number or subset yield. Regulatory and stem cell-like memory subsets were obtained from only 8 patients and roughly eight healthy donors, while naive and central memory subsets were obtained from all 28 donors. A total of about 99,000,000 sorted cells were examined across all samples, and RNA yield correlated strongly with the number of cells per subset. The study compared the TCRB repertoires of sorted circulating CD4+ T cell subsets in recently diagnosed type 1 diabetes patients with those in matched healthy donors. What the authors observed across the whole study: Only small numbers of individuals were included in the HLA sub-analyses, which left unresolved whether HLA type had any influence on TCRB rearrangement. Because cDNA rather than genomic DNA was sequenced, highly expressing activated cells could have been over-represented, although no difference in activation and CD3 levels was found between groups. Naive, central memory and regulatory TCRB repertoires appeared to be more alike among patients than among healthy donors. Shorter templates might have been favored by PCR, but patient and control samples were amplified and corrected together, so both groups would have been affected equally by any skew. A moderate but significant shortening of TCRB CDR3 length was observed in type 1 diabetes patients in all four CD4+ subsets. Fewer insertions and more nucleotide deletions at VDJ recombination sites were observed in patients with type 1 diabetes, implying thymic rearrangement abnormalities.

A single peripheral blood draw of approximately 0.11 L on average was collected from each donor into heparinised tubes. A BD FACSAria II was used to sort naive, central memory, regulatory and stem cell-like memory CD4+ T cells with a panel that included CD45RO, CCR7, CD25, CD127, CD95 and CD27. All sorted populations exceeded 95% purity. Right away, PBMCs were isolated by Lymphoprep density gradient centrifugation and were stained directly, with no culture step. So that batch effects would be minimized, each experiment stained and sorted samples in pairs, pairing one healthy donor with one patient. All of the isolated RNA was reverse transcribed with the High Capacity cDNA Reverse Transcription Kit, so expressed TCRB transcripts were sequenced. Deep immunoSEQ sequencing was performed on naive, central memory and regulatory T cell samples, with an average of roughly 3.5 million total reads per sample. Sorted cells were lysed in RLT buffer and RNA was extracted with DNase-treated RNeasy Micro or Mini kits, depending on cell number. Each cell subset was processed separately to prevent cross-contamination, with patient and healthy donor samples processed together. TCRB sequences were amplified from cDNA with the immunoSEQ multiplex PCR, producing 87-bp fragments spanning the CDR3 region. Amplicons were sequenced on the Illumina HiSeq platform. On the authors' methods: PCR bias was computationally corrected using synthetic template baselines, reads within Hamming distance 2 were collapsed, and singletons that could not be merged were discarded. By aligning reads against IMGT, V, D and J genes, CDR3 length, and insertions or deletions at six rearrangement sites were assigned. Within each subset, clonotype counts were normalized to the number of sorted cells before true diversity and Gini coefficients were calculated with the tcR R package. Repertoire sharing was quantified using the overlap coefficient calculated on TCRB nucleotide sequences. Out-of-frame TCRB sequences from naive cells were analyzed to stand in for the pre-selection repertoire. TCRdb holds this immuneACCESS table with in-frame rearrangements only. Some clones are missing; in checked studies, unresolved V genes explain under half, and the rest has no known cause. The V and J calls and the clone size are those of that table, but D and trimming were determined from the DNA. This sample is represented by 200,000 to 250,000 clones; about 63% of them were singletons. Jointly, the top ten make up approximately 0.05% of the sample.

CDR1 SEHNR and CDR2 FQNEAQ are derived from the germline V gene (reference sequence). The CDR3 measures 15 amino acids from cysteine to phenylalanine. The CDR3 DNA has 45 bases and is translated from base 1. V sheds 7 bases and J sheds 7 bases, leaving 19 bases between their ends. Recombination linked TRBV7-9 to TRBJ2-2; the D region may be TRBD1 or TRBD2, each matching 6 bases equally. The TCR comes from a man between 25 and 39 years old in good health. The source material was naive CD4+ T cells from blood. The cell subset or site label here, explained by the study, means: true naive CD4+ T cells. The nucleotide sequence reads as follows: TGTGCCAGCACCAAGGTACAGGGAGGCATCGGGGAGCTGTTTTTT. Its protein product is CASTKVQGGIGELFF.